A single TCR beta chain is shown here with its context. The data originate from a study of blood T cell repertoires in COVID-19. The ends were cut back, 5 bases at V and 3 bases at J, with 14 bases in the middle. This CDR3 is built from 14 residues. Germline V lookup: CDR1 LNHDA, CDR2 SQIVND (reference sequence). Here immunoSEQ multiplex PCR was the method, and the copy in TCRdb shows in-frame clones only, minus some. The sample lists roughly 300,000 clones, 65% to 85% seen once, with roughly 1.5% in the top ten. This sequence was found in a human donor with COVID-19, enrolled during active disease. The donor label of this sample is uncertain. V gene TRBV19 combines with J gene TRBJ2-7; the D gene is possibly TRBD1 (6 bases). Sequenced material: peripheral blood. The CDR3 region is CASSPFSGDYEQYF. CDR3 sequence (DNA): TGTGCCAGTAGTCCATTTTCAGGGGACTACGAGCAGTACTTC.